These T cell receptor beta chains were read from a single sample in a study of vaccination effects on CD4 cells after COVID-19. These receptors lack a known antigen. The repertoire was sequenced with immunoSEQ multiplex PCR; TCRdb's copy has only in-frame clones and lacks some. This table has 42,000 or so clones, around 80% appearing once. The starting material was CD4+ T cells from PBMCs cultured with a peptide pool, obtained before COVID-19 vaccination. Every receptor here comes from a human donor who had a prior SARS-CoV-2 infection. CDR3s include the opening cysteine and the closing phenylalanine or tryptophan. The order of the fields is clone size, J gene, V gene, D gene, CDR3 protein, CDR3 DNA. The D gene is left open where the match is weak. Clone sizes are given selectively: once, few, many, or a class where the clone is expanded.

- | TRBJ1-6 | TRBV30 | - | CAWSVVETFSSYNSPLHF | TGTGCCTGGAGTGTAGTGGAGACCTTCAGCTCCTATAATTCACCCCTCCACTTT
- | TRBJ2-7 | TRBV23-1 | TRBD2 | CASSQRLAGPVYEQYF | TGCGCCAGCAGTCAGAGACTAGCGGGACCAGTTTACGAGCAGTACTTC
- | TRBJ2-2 | TRBV5-5 | - | CASIGLAEGGGELFF | TGTGCCAGCATTGGGCTAGCCGAGGGTGGCGGGGAGCTGTTTTTT
- | TRBJ2-2 | TRBV14 | TRBD1 | CASSRQGTGELFF | TGTGCCAGCAGCCGACAGGGCACCGGGGAGCTGTTTTTT
- | TRBJ1-3 | TRBV2 | - | CASSDIGRAGYTIYF | TGTGCCAGCAGTGATATAGGGCGGGCGGGATACACCATATATTTT
once | TRBJ2-3 | TRBV11-3 | - | CASSQMHTDTQYF | TGTGCCAGCAGTCAGATGCACACAGATACGCAGTATTTT
- | TRBJ1-2 | TRBV12-3/TRBV12-4 | - | CASSLGVFGYTF | TGTGCCAGCAGTTTAGGGGTTTTTGGCTACACCTTC
- | TRBJ2-1 | TRBV27 | - | CATRAAPSGSFYNEQFF | TGTGCCACCCGAGCAGCTCCGAGCGGCTCTTTCTACAATGAGCAGTTCTTC
- | TRBJ2-7 | TRBV9 | - | CASSPDGRTREQYF | TGTGCCAGCAGTCCCGATGGGAGGACCCGCGAGCAGTACTTC
- | TRBJ2-3 | TRBV5-1 | TRBD1 | CASKGQGSTDTQYF | TGCGCCAGCAAAGGACAGGGGAGCACAGATACGCAGTATTTT
large | TRBJ1-5 | TRBV5-1 | - | CASSLAGDTNQPQHF | TGCGCCAGCAGCTTGGCGGGGGATACTAATCAGCCCCAGCATTTT
- | TRBJ2-1 | TRBV18 | TRBD2 | CASSAVAGDYNEQFF | TGTGCCAGCTCAGCAGTAGCGGGGGATTACAATGAGCAGTTCTTC
- | TRBJ2-3 | TRBV18 | TRBD1 | CASSKTGGTDTQYF | TGTGCCAGCTCAAAGACAGGGGGCACAGATACGCAGTATTTT
- | TRBJ2-1 | TRBV24-1 | - | CATSDPGNEQFF | TGTGCCACCAGTGACCCGGGGAATGAGCAGTTCTTC
once | TRBJ2-1 | TRBV2 | TRBD1 | CASSIPRQGVNEQFF | TGTGCCAGCAGTATCCCTCGACAGGGGGTAAATGAGCAGTTCTTC
- | TRBJ1-4 | TRBV2 | TRBD1 | CASSAGQPNEKLFF | TGTGCCAGCTCGGCGGGACAGCCGAATGAAAAACTGTTTTTT
few | TRBJ2-5 | TRBV5-1 | - | CASSLARQETQYF | TGCGCCAGCAGCTTGGCCAGACAAGAGACCCAGTACTTC
- | TRBJ2-3 | TRBV5-1 | TRBD1 | CASSTQGAGLTDTQYF | TGCGCCAGCAGCACACAGGGGGCCGGTTTGACAGATACGCAGTATTTT
- | TRBJ1-1 | TRBV19 | - | CASSISWGVAEAFF | TGTGCCAGTAGTATTTCGTGGGGGGTCGCTGAAGCTTTCTTT
- | TRBJ1-1 | TRBV5-1 | - | CASSLRGTILRAEAFF | TGCGCCAGCAGCCTACGAGGGACAATTCTACGGGCTGAAGCTTTCTTT
- | TRBJ2-7 | TRBV19 | TRBD2 | CASSRGLDEQYF | TGTGCCAGTAGTAGGGGACTAGACGAGCAGTACTTC
- | TRBJ1-2 | TRBV24-1 | - | CATSDGYGYTF | TGTGCCACCAGTGATGGCTATGGCTACACCTTC
- | TRBJ2-7 | TRBV5-6 | TRBD1 | CASSLGQGAYEQYF | TGTGCCAGCAGCCTGGGACAGGGGGCCTACGAGCAGTACTTC
- | TRBJ2-3 | TRBV18 | TRBD1 | CASSPEGQVTDTQYF | TGTGCCAGCTCACCCGAAGGACAGGTCACAGATACGCAGTATTTT
- | TRBJ1-3 | TRBV5-4 | - | CASSFSLPGSSSGNTIYF | TGTGCCAGCAGCTTTTCCTTACCCGGGTCGAGCTCTGGAAACACCATATATTTT
- | TRBJ1-2 | TRBV29-1 | - | CSVEQYLNYGYTF | TGCAGCGTTGAACAGTACTTGAACTATGGCTACACCTTC
- | TRBJ1-6 | TRBV4-1 | - | CASSQGRGEAWSYNSPLHF | TGCGCCAGCAGCCAAGGAAGGGGAGAGGCCTGGTCCTATAATTCACCCCTCCACTTT
- | TRBJ2-3 | TRBV3-1/TRBV3-2 | - | CASSQSTEQYFYTQYF | TGTGCCAGCAGCCAATCGACGGAGCAGTACTTCTATACGCAGTATTTT
- | TRBJ1-2 | TRBV13 | TRBD1 | CASVRTGDYGYTF | TGTGCCAGCGTACGGACAGGGGACTATGGCTACACCTTC
- | TRBJ2-3 | TRBV30 | TRBD2 | CAWRRGGALLSADTQYF | TGTGCCTGGAGACGCGGGGGGGCCCTTCTTTCAGCAGATACGCAGTATTTT
few | TRBJ2-5 | TRBV12-3/TRBV12-4 | - | CASSFRGEETQYF | TGTGCCAGCAGTTTCCGAGGGGAAGAGACCCAGTACTTC
- | TRBJ2-2 | TRBV5-1 | TRBD1 | CASNWRGGQGPGELFF | TGCGCCAGCAACTGGAGGGGAGGACAGGGTCCCGGGGAGCTGTTTTTT
- | TRBJ2-7 | TRBV28 | TRBD1 | CASSRDRTYEQYF | TGTGCCAGCAGTCGGGACAGAACCTACGAGCAGTACTTC
- | TRBJ1-6 | TRBV27 | - | CASSSIPPRYNSPLHF | TGTGCCAGCAGTTCAATCCCTCCTCGATATAATTCACCCCTCCACTTT
- | TRBJ2-1 | TRBV5-1 | TRBD2 | CASSPGTSGYNEQFF | TGCGCCAGCAGCCCCGGGACTAGCGGGTACAATGAGCAGTTCTTC
- | TRBJ1-2 | TRBV7-2 | - | CASSHIYNRQTNYGYTF | TGTGCCAGCAGCCATATCTACAACAGGCAAACTAACTATGGCTACACCTTC
few | TRBJ1-6 | TRBV10-3 | - | CAISDPISSYNSPLHF | TGTGCCATCAGTGACCCGATTAGCTCCTATAATTCACCCCTCCACTTT
- | TRBJ2-5 | TRBV25-1 | - | CASIFLLWARGETQYF | TGTGCCAGCATTTTTCTCCTCTGGGCTCGAGGGGAGACCCAGTACTTC
few | TRBJ2-1 | TRBV6-2/TRBV6-3 | - | CASSLRRTGRHPYNEQFF | TGTGCCAGCAGTTTAAGGAGGACGGGAAGGCACCCCTACAATGAGCAGTTCTTC
- | TRBJ1-2 | TRBV19 | - | CASKAVYGYTF | TGTGCCAGTAAGGCAGTCTATGGCTACACCTTC
few | TRBJ2-2 | TRBV5-1 | - | CASRFLANTGELFF | TGCGCCAGCAGGTTCCTAGCGAACACCGGGGAGCTGTTTTTT